The sequence of this T cell receptor (beta chain) was determined in a study of OX40 agonist ivuxolimab in advanced cancers. Study information: Cancers in dose escalation were hepatocellular, melanoma, renal cell and head and neck. At about 81% male, the cohort had a mean age of approximately 60 years, ranging from roughly 20 to 79.

For this clone: The antigen is undetermined.

V lost 3 bases to trimming and J lost 6 bases; unmatched junction nucleotides: 5. Germline V CDR1 and CDR2: MNHNS, SASEGT. The CDR3 runs to 13 residues. The study's findings and limits: Partly responding patients at 0.1-3.0 mg/kg showed some of the smallest clonal expansion.

Method: immunoSEQ multiplex PCR; TCRdb's copy keeps in-frame clones and lacks some. The data show 98,000 or so clones, with more than 85% seen just once and about 0.8% held by the top ten. This specimen consisted of CD4+ or CD8+ T cells sorted from blood, obtained in a trial of the OX40 agonist ivuxolimab. The chain couples TRBV6-1 to TRBJ2-7, with 7 bases that match TRBD1. This TCR was recovered from an adult with an advanced solid tumor such as melanoma, head and neck, liver or kidney cancer. The DNA of the CDR3 is TGTGCCAGCAGTGACGTACCAGGGGGCGAGCAGTACGTC. Its translation: CASSDVPGGEQYV.